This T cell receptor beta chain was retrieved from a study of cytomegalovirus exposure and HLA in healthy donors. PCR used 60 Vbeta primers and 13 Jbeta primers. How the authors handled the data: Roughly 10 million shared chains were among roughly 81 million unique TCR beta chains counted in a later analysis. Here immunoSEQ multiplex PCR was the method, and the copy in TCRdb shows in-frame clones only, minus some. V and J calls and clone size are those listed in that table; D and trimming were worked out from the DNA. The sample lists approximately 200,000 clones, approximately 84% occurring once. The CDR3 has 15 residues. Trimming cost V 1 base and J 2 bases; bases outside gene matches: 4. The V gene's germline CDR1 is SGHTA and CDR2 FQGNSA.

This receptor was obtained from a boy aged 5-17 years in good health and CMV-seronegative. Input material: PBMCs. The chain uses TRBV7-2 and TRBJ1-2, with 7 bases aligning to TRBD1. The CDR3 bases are TGTGCCAGCAGCTTAGAAGGGGGCGGCAACTATGGCTACACCTTC. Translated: CASSLEGGGNYGYTF. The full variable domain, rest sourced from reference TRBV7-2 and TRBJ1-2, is GAGVSQSPSNKVTEKGKDVELRCDPISGHTALYWYRQSLGQGLEFLIYFQGNSAPDKSGLPSDRFSAERTGGSVSTLTIQRTQQEDSAVYLCASSLEGGGNYGYTFGSGTRLTVV.